Following are 29 T cell receptor beta chains from one sample sequenced in a study of cytomegalovirus exposure and HLA in healthy donors. Amplification used 60 Vbeta primers and 13 Jbeta primers. The repertoire was sequenced with immunoSEQ multiplex PCR; TCRdb's copy has only in-frame clones and lacks some. The data contain 110,000 or so clones, approximately 79% of them singletons. Sequenced: PBMCs. Every receptor here comes from a man aged 50 to 59 in good health and CMV-seropositive.

The chain links TRBV29-1 to TRBJ1-1; D is undetermined. Germline V gene lookup returns CDR1 SQVTM and CDR2 ANQGSEA. Trimming stripped 4 bases from V and 0 bases from J, with 12 bases between. CDR3 length: 14 residues. CDR3 DNA: TGCAGCGTTGTACGGGAAATCATGAACACTGAAGCTTTCTTT. Translation gives CSVVREIMNTEAFF. Drawing the rest from reference TRBV29-1 and TRBJ1-1, the complete variable domain is SAVISQKPSRDICQRGTSLTIQCQVDSQVTMMFWYRQQPGQSLTLIATANQGSEATYESGFVIDKFPISRPNLTFSTLTVSNMSPEDSSIYLCSVVREIMNTEAFFGQGTRLTVV.

This clone appeared a few times. The same CDR3 can be traced to other DNA sequences in this sample. The chain has TRBV7-9 and TRBJ1-1, with 7 bases identical to TRBD1. J lost 5 bases, V lost 1 base, and 7 bases had no gene match. Germline-derived CDR1 and CDR2 are SEHNR and FQNEAQ (reference sequence). CDR3 size: 15 residues. The CDR3 DNA reads TGTGCCAGCAGCTTAGGAGGAACAGGGGAAACTGAAGCTTTCTTT. Protein: CASSLGGTGETEAFF.

This sequence joins TRBV5-4 and TRBJ2-5; 8 nucleotides line up with TRBD1. Trimming removed 4 bases from V and 5 bases from J; junction bases left unmatched: 10. The germline V gene encodes CDR1 SGHNT and CDR2 YYREEE (reference sequence). The CDR3 runs 15 residues. The CDR3 DNA sequence: TGTGCCAGCAGCCTTCGACAGGGGCCGGGGGAGACCCAGTACTTC. As protein: CASSLRQGPGETQYF. The complete variable domain, with remaining parts taken from reference TRBV5-4 and TRBJ2-5, reads ETGVTQSPTHLIKTRGQQVTLRCSSQSGHNTVSWYQQALGQGPQFIFQYYREEENGRGNFPPRFSGLQFPNYSSELNVNALELDDSALYLCASSLRQGPGETQYFGPGTRLLVL.

The chain employs TRBV20-1 and TRBJ2-7; 11 nucleotides align to TRBD2. J lost 8 bases, V lost 3 bases, and 0 bases had no gene match. In germline, CDR1 is DFQATT, CDR2 SNEGSKA (reference sequence). The CDR3 contains 11 residues. The CDR3 here is CSARTSGKQYF. As DNA, the CDR3 is TGCAGTGCTAGGACTAGCGGGAAGCAGTACTTC.

The J gene is TRBJ2-1, the V gene TRBV4-1; perhaps TRBD2 as D (6 bases). Germline CDR1 and CDR2: MGHRA and YSYEKL. V was trimmed by 0 bases and J by 14 bases, leaving 8 bases between them. The CDR3 runs to 11 residues. The CDR3 is CASSQETRKFF. The CDR3 nucleotides are TGCGCCAGCAGCCAAGAGACTAGGAAGTTCTTC.

There are a few counts of this clone. This sequence joins TRBV7-2 and TRBJ2-7, with D possibly TRBD2 on 5 matching bases. The CDR3 is 12 amino acids. V dropped 5 bases and J dropped 6 bases, with 11 bases sitting between them. Germline V CDR1 and CDR2: SGHTA, FQGNSA. In nucleotides, the CDR3 is TGTGCCAGCAGCACACGGACTGGCGAGCAGTACTTC. Translation: CASSTRTGEQYF. The complete variable domain, with remaining parts taken from reference TRBV7-2 and TRBJ2-7, reads GAGVSQSPSNKVTEKGKDVELRCDPISGHTALYWYRQSLGQGLEFLIYFQGNSAPDKSGLPSDRFSAERTGGSVSTLTIQRTQQEDSAVYLCASSTRTGEQYFGPGTRLTVT.

This clone came up a few times. V gene TRBV5-1 combines with J gene TRBJ1-2; no reliable D call. Germline V gene lookup returns CDR1 SGHRS and CDR2 YFSETQ. CDR3 length: 13 amino acids. Trimming removed 1 base at V and 6 bases at J, with 10 bases between. The CDR3 bases are TGCGCCAGCAGCTTGCCCGGGTCGCATGGCTACACCTTC. Encoded protein: CASSLPGSHGYTF.

The chain's CDR3 is CASSSRGAGLTDTQYF. In DNA, the CDR3 is TGTGCCAGCAGCTCCCGCGGCGCGGGACTCACAGATACGCAGTATTTT. J is TRBJ2-3 and V is TRBV7-9; possible D gene TRBD2, 6 bases. Trimming left V 4 bases short and J 2 bases short, with 16 bases between. Germline V gene sequence: CDR1 SEHNR, CDR2 FQNEAQ (reference sequence). This CDR3 is 16 amino acids long.

The chain uses TRBV6-1 and TRBJ2-3, with TRBD2 matching over 9 bases. Germline V CDR1 and CDR2: MNHNS, SASEGT. There are 16 residues in the CDR3. Unmatched junction bases numbered 9, after V lost 4 bases and J lost 4 bases. Here the CDR3 DNA reads TGTGCCAGCAGTGTCATAGCGGGAGTGAGCTCAGATACGCAGTATTTT. Protein: CASSVIAGVSSDTQYF.

The chain has TRBV5-6 and TRBJ2-7, with 11 bases that match TRBD2. Germline CDR1 and CDR2: SGHDT and YYEEEE. The CDR3 length is 15 residues. V lost 4 bases to trimming and J lost 3 bases; unmatched junction nucleotides: 6. The CDR3 protein is CASSPPGTSGYEQYF. The CDR3 region has the DNA TGTGCCAGCAGCCCACCCGGGACTAGCGGCTACGAGCAGTACTTC.

V is TRBV11-2 and J is TRBJ2-7; TRBD2 is a possible D gene (6 bases). CDR1 is SGHAT and CDR2 is FQNNGV in the germline V gene. This CDR3 spans 17 amino acids. V was trimmed by 0 bases and J by 6 bases, leaving 21 bases between them. The CDR3 nucleotides read TGTGCCAGCAGCTTAGATGCCCTATGGGGCGCGGGGAGCGAGCAGTACTTC. Its protein product is CASSLDALWGAGSEQYF.

The CDR3 spells CASSVVGGGAYNEQFF. In nucleotides, the CDR3 is TGTGCCAGCAGCGTAGTGGGCGGGGGCGCCTACAATGAGCAGTTCTTC. This sequence joins TRBV9 and TRBJ2-1; the D gene is possibly TRBD2 (7 bases). The CDR3 has 16 residues. CDR1 and CDR2 (germline): SGDLS, YYNGEE. The V and J ends lost 0 bases and 2 bases respectively, with 12 bases between them.

This clone has only one observation. The rearrangement uses TRBV11-3 and TRBJ1-3; no clear D. CDR1 is SGHNT, CDR2 YENEEA, per germline. Deletions cut 5 bases from V and 4 bases from J, with 15 bases between. The CDR3 has 15 residues. CDR3 sequence: CASSNDPTPGNTIYF. The CDR3 bases are TGTGCCAGCAGCAACGATCCTACTCCAGGAAACACCATATATTTT.

The chain employs TRBV5-1 and TRBJ2-1; tentatively, D is TRBD1 (7 bases). The V end lost 7 bases, the J end lost 8 bases, and 16 bases lay between the germline ends. This CDR3 contains 13 residues. From germline, CDR1 is SGHRS and CDR2 YFSETQ. The CDR3 sequence is CASGGGVHYEQFF. The CDR3 region has the DNA TGCGCCAGCGGAGGGGGCGTACATTATGAGCAGTTCTTC.

This chain links TRBV7-2 with TRBJ1-4; a weak D match, TRBD1 (6 bases). Between the trimmed V and J ends, which lost 6 bases and 0 bases, there was a span of 17 bases. CDR3 size: 17 residues. Germline CDR1 SGHTA, CDR2 FQGNSA. The CDR3 region is CASRPAHRAATNEKLFF. The CDR3 DNA reads TGTGCCAGCAGACCAGCCCACAGGGCTGCAACTAATGAAAAACTGTTTTTT.

This clone was observed a few times. This chain uses TRBV2 with TRBJ2-3, with D perhaps TRBD2 (6 bases). Trimming took off 1 base at V and 1 base at J, with 9 bases between the two ends. The germline V gene has CDR1 SNHLY and CDR2 FYNNEI. This CDR3 region has 15 residues. The CDR3 DNA reads as TGTGCCAGCAGTGAAGGACTAGGGGGCACAGATACGCAGTATTTT. Encoded protein: CASSEGLGGTDTQYF.

The rearrangement uses TRBV19 and TRBJ2-7; 8 bases line up with TRBD1. CDR1 is LNHDA and CDR2 is SQIVND in the germline V gene (reference sequence). CDR3 size: 12 residues. The J segment lost 4 bases and the V segment lost 8 bases, leaving 4 bases of the junction unmatched. Written as DNA, the CDR3 is TGTGCCAGTGGCAGGGGGCCTTACGAGCAGTACTTC. Translating it yields CASGRGPYEQYF.

V is TRBV28 and J is TRBJ1-5, with 8 bases that match TRBD1. Per germline, CDR1 MDHEN and CDR2 SYDVKM. This CDR3 is 15 amino acids long. Losses at the gene ends were 4 bases for V and 1 base for J; bases not matched to a gene: 3. CDR3 nucleotide sequence: TGTGCCAGCAGTTCAGGGGGCTTGAGCAATCAGCCCCAGCATTTT. It encodes CASSSGGLSNQPQHF. Variable domain in full (rest from reference TRBV28 and TRBJ1-5): DVKVTQSSRYLVKRTGEKVFLECVQDMDHENMFWYRQDPGLGLRLIYFSYDVKMKEKGDIPEGYSVSREKKERFSLILESASTNQTSMYLCASSSGGLSNQPQHFGDGTRLSIL.

A few counts support this clone. The V and J genes are TRBV5-1 and TRBJ2-2, with D unclear. The CDR3 contains 14 residues. Deletions cut 4 bases from V and 2 bases from J, with 9 bases between. Germline V gene sequence: CDR1 SGHRS, CDR2 YFSETQ. This CDR3 is CASSLTTNTGELFF. The CDR3 DNA sequence: TGCGCCAGCAGCCTCACTACTAACACCGGGGAGCTGTTTTTT. Based on the CDR3 plus reference TRBV5-1 and TRBJ2-2, the full variable domain is KAGVTQTPRYLIKTRGQQVTLSCSPISGHRSVSWYQQTPGQGLQFLFEYFSETQRNKGNFPGRFSGRQFSNSRSEMNVSTLELGDSALYLCASSLTTNTGELFFGEGSRLTVL.

The genes are TRBV28 and TRBJ1-2; D gene unclear. V lost 4 bases to trimming and J lost 2 bases, with 11 bases between them. From germline, CDR1 is MDHEN and CDR2 SYDVKM. This CDR3 contains 14 residues. The DNA for the CDR3 is TGTGCCAGCAGTTCCAACCGGGAGAACTATGGCTACACCTTC. Amino acid sequence: CASSSNRENYGYTF.

This clone was detected only once. V gene TRBV7-2 combines with J gene TRBJ2-3; the match to TRBD2 covers 16 bases. The J segment lost 8 bases and the V segment lost 3 bases, leaving 5 bases of the junction unmatched. Germline-derived CDR1 and CDR2 are SGHTA and FQGNSA. This CDR3 spans 16 amino acids. The CDR3 nucleotides read TGTGCCAGCAGCTTGGGACTAGCGGGAGGGTATGGTACGCAGTATTTT. This sequence encodes CASSLGLAGGYGTQYF.

This chain joins TRBV15 and TRBJ2-1; 15 bases match TRBD2. The trim removed 0 bases at V and 8 bases at J, leaving 8 bases unmatched. The CDR3 has 18 amino acids. Germline CDR1 is LNHNV and CDR2 is YYDKDF (reference sequence). The CDR3 protein is CATSRDRTSGGAPDEQFF. The CDR3 DNA reads as TGTGCCACCAGCAGAGATCGGACTAGCGGGGGGGCCCCAGATGAGCAGTTCTTC.

The genes are TRBV2 and TRBJ1-3; D gene unclear. The CDR3 totals 13 residues. Germline V CDR1 and CDR2: SNHLY, FYNNEI. The ends were cut back, 5 bases at V and 3 bases at J, with 8 bases in the middle. The CDR3, as DNA: TGTGCCAGCAGTTTGGCCTTTGGAAACACCATATATTTT. This sequence encodes CASSLAFGNTIYF. The full variable domain, its missing parts supplied by reference TRBV2 and TRBJ1-3, is EPEVTQTPSHQVTQMGQEVILRCVPISNHLYFYWYRQILGQKVEFLVSFYNNEISEKSEIFDDQFSVERPDGSNFTLKIRSTKLEDSAMYFCASSLAFGNTIYFGEGSWLTVV.

The chain joins TRBV7-9 to TRBJ2-2; possibly TRBD1 for D (5 bases). This CDR3 region has 15 residues. CDR1 and CDR2 (germline): SEHNR, FQNEAQ (reference sequence). The V gene lost 1 base and the J gene lost 6 bases, with 12 bases spanning the gap. Here the CDR3 DNA reads TGTGCCAGCAGCTTAGACCAGGGAAGTTCCGGGGAGCTGTTTTTT. It specifies CASSLDQGSSGELFF. Drawing the rest from reference TRBV7-9 and TRBJ2-2, the complete variable domain is DTGVSQNPRHKITKRGQNVTFRCDPISEHNRLYWYRQTLGQGPEFLTYFQNEAQLEKSRLLSDRFSAERPKGSFSTLEIQRTEQGDSAMYLCASSLDQGSSGELFFGEGSRLTVL.

The DNA for the CDR3 is TGTGCCAGCAGTTTACGGAATGAGCAGTTCTTC. Protein product: CASSLRNEQFF. The chain links TRBV28 to TRBJ2-1; D is uncertain. The CDR3 length is 11 residues. The V and J ends lost 2 bases and 7 bases respectively, with 3 bases between them. Looked up from germline, CDR1 is MDHEN and CDR2 is SYDVKM.

The rearrangement uses TRBV5-4 and TRBJ1-2; no clear D. This CDR3 is built from 13 residues. Germline V gene sequence: CDR1 SGHNT, CDR2 YYREEE (reference sequence). V lost 5 bases and J lost 4, with 12 bases in between. This chain's CDR3 is CASSSEKLYGYTF. The CDR3 nucleotides are TGTGCCAGCAGTAGTGAGAAACTCTATGGCTACACCTTC.

This rearrangement joins TRBV14 to TRBJ2-1; D perhaps matches TRBD1 (6 bases). The CDR3 is 16 residues long. The germline gives CDR1 SGHDN, CDR2 FVKESK. Trimming left V 6 bases short and J 2 bases short, with 17 bases between. The CDR3 DNA follows: TGTGCCAGCAGGCGAAGTGAGACAGGCCCCTACAATGAGCAGTTCTTC. Translation gives CASRRSETGPYNEQFF.

The chain has TRBV10-3 and TRBJ2-1; D tentatively fits TRBD1 or TRBD2 (5 bases each). The CDR3 has 13 amino acids. Germline V gene lookup returns CDR1 ENHRY and CDR2 SYGVKD. Deletions cut 6 bases from V and 3 bases from J, with 9 bases between. The DNA for the CDR3 is TGTGCCATCAGAGAGAGGGGCTACAATGAGCAGTTCTTC. Translating it yields CAIRERGYNEQFF.

The rearrangement joins TRBV28 to TRBJ1-2; D possibly corresponds to TRBD1 (6 bases). CDR1 is MDHEN, CDR2 SYDVKM, per germline. Trimming took off 1 base at V and 5 bases at J, with 11 bases between the two ends. CDR3 length: 14 amino acids. CDR3 loop: CASSLLTGLYGYTF. DNA for the CDR3: TGTGCCAGCAGTTTATTGACAGGCCTTTATGGCTACACCTTC.